The 28 T cell receptor beta chains presented below share a single source sample, sequenced in a study of blood T cell repertoires in COVID-19. Measured with immunoSEQ multiplex PCR; TCRdb has only the in-frame clones, and not every one. The table has around 270,000 clones, under 85% seen once. What was sequenced was peripheral blood. All receptors derive from a human donor with COVID-19, enrolled during active disease. The donor label of this sample is uncertain.

DNA for the CDR3: TGTGCCAGCAGCCCTCGTCCCGGGACAGGTATCTTAGTCACAGATACGCAGTATTTT. It codes for CASSPRPGTGILVTDTQYF. The genes are TRBV9 and TRBJ2-3, with 8 bases that match TRBD1. This CDR3 has 19 residues. The trim removed 4 bases at V and 2 bases at J, leaving 18 bases unmatched. Germline-derived CDR1 and CDR2 are SGDLS and YYNGEE.

This rearrangement joins TRBV18 to TRBJ1-4; the D gene is possibly TRBD1 (6 bases). The CDR3 covers 12 residues. Germline V gene sequence: CDR1 KGHSH, CDR2 LQKENI. The germline V and J ends were trimmed by 6 bases and 12 bases, with 14 bases remaining between them. DNA for the CDR3: TGTGCCAGCTCTCACAGGGAAGAGGAACTGTTTTTT. Encoded protein: CASSHREEELFF.

The rearrangement joins TRBV5-4 to TRBJ1-4; 8 bases are shared with TRBD1. CDR1 is SGHNT and CDR2 is YYREEE in the germline V gene (reference sequence). The CDR3 contains 15 residues. The J segment lost 10 bases and the V segment lost 4 bases, leaving 12 bases of the junction unmatched. DNA of the CDR3: TGTGCCAGCAGCAGGGGTGGACAGGGACAGCCAAAACTGTTTTTT. Protein product: CASSRGGQGQPKLFF.

The chain combines TRBV6-1 with TRBJ1-6; 7 positions agree with TRBD1. Trimming cost V 7 bases and J 5 bases; bases outside gene matches: 5. Germline V gene lookup returns CDR1 MNHNS and CDR2 SASEGT. The CDR3 is 14 residues long. In DNA form, the CDR3 reads TGTGCCAGCATAGCGGGACAGAATAATTCACCCCTCCACTTT. The encoded protein is CASIAGQNNSPLHF.

This chain links TRBV5-4 with TRBJ2-7; D unclear. CDR1 and CDR2 from the germline V gene are SGHNT and YYREEE (reference sequence). The CDR3 is 14 amino acids. V was cut by 4 bases and J by 6 bases, with 17 bases left in between. The CDR3 DNA reads TGTGCCAGCAGCCCCGTCCCGAGTTTCCCCGAGCAGTACTTC. The encoded protein is CASSPVPSFPEQYF. The entire variable domain, with the rest obtained from reference TRBV5-4 and TRBJ2-7, is as follows: ETGVTQSPTHLIKTRGQQVTLRCSSQSGHNTVSWYQQALGQGPQFIFQYYREEENGRGNFPPRFSGLQFPNYSSELNVNALELDDSALYLCASSPVPSFPEQYFGPGTRLTVT.

The chain is built from TRBV28 and TRBJ2-1, with 8 bases fitting TRBD1. CDR3 length: 16 amino acids. Germline V lookup: CDR1 MDHEN, CDR2 SYDVKM. J lost 0 bases, V lost 2 bases, and 3 bases had no gene match. CDR3 amino acids: CASSLITGGSYNEQFF. CDR3 DNA sequence: TGTGCCAGCAGTTTAATCACAGGGGGCTCCTACAATGAGCAGTTCTTC.

The chain employs TRBV10-3 and TRBJ2-2, with 7 positions matching TRBD2. V lost 11 bases and J lost 4; bases outside the gene matches: 13. Per germline, CDR1 ENHRY and CDR2 SYGVKD. This CDR3 comprises 15 residues. CDR3 residues: CARSIAGPGTGELFF. DNA of the CDR3: TGTGCCCGTTCGATAGCGGGCCCGGGCACCGGGGAGCTGTTTTTT.

The J gene is TRBJ1-1, the V gene TRBV3-1 (or the pseudogene TRBV3-2); 8 nucleotides align to TRBD1. This CDR3 contains 12 residues. Trimming at V came to 4 bases and at J to 11 bases, leaving 6 bases not matched to a gene. CDR1 is LGHDT and CDR2 is YNNKEL in the germline V gene (reference sequence). The CDR3 spells CASSPRQGRAFF. CDR3 nucleotides: TGTGCCAGCAGCCCCAGACAGGGGAGGGCTTTCTTT.

The rearrangement uses TRBV5-6 and TRBJ2-5, with D perhaps TRBD1 (7 bases). V shed 3 bases and J shed 5 bases, with 11 bases lying between them. CDR1 is SGHDT, CDR2 YYEEEE, per germline. The CDR3 has 13 amino acids. CDR3 in DNA: TGTGCCAGCAGCTCACAGGGGAGGGAGACCCAGTACTTC. This sequence encodes CASSSQGRETQYF.

The CDR3: CASSPQSRDQETQYF. DNA for the CDR3: TGTGCCAGCAGCCCACAGTCGAGGGACCAAGAGACCCAGTACTTC. The chain recombines TRBV7-2 with TRBJ2-5; a possible D gene is TRBD2 (5 bases). The V gene lost 5 bases and the J gene lost 0 bases, with 13 bases spanning the gap. The CDR3 totals 15 residues. Germline lookup yields CDR1 SGHTA and CDR2 FQGNSA.

This clone was detected a few times. The rearrangement uses TRBV19 and TRBJ1-2; tentatively, D is TRBD1 (5 bases). Trimming cost V 3 bases and J 2 bases, with 10 bases left between them. The CDR3 covers 14 residues. Looked up from germline, CDR1 is LNHDA and CDR2 is SQIVND (reference sequence). CDR3 coding DNA: TGTGCCAGTAGTATCCAGGACACAAACTATGGCTACACCTTC. Translated, it gives CASSIQDTNYGYTF. Complete variable domain (other parts from reference TRBV19 and TRBJ1-2): DGGITQSPKYLFRKEGQNVTLSCEQNLNHDAMYWYRQDPGQGLRLIYYSQIVNDFQKGDIAEGYSVSREKKESFPLTVTSAQKNPTAFYLCASSIQDTNYGYTFGSGTRLTVV.

The rearrangement links TRBV7-3 to TRBJ2-5; no clear D. The length of the CDR3 is 12 residues. Trimming shortened V by 2 bases and J by 4 bases, and 5 bases separated the two germline ends. The germline V gene has CDR1 SGHTA and CDR2 FQGTGA. The CDR3 DNA reads TGTGCCAGCAGCTTAGGCCTAGAGACCCAGTACTTC. It codes for CASSLGLETQYF.

The chain links TRBV7-3 to TRBJ2-1; possibly TRBD2 for D (6 bases). Germline loops: CDR1 SGHTA, CDR2 FQGTGA. Trimming removed 3 bases at V and 6 bases at J, with 9 bases between. CDR3 size: 13 residues. The CDR3 DNA is TGTGCCAGCAGCTTTTCGGGAGCCAATGAGCAGTTCTTC. Protein: CASSFSGANEQFF.

The gene calls are TRBV21-1 and TRBJ2-5; the table gives TRBD1 as D, unverified against the DNA. TRBV21-1 is a pseudogene. The CDR3 covers 19 residues. The CDR3 region is CASSKDINGPDRLQETQYF. In nucleotides, the CDR3 is TGTGCCAGCAGCAAAGACATTAATGGCCCCGACAGGCTACAAGAGACCCAGTACTTC.

This rearrangement joins TRBV3-1 (or the pseudogene TRBV3-2) to TRBJ1-5, with 9 bases lining up with TRBD1. V shed 3 bases and J 3 bases; nucleotides not matched to a gene: 6. Germline-derived CDR1 and CDR2 are LGHDT and YNNKEL (reference sequence). The CDR3 runs to 16 residues. The CDR3, as DNA: TGTGCCAGCAGCCAGGGGACAGGGCTGATCAATCAGCCCCAGCATTTT. Translation: CASSQGTGLINQPQHF.

The V and J genes are TRBV9 and TRBJ2-7; 7 bases align to TRBD1. Germline lookup yields CDR1 SGDLS and CDR2 YYNGEE. The CDR3 spans 13 residues. J gave up 6 bases and V 7 bases, and 10 bases lay outside the gene matches. CDR3 in amino acids: CASAPDRAGEQYF. As DNA, the CDR3 is TGTGCCAGCGCCCCTGACAGGGCAGGCGAGCAGTACTTC.

The gene calls are TRBV29-1 and TRBJ1-4, with D perhaps matching TRBD1 (5 bases). CDR1 and CDR2 from the germline V gene are SQVTM and ANQGSEA. The CDR3 has 15 residues. The V end was cut by 5 bases, the J end by 0 bases, with 13 bases between. CDR3 amino acids: CSVILQGSTNEKLFF. In nucleotides, the CDR3 is TGCAGCGTTATCCTCCAGGGCTCAACTAATGAAAAACTGTTTTTT.

The chain is built from TRBV2 and TRBJ1-2; 9 bases agree with TRBD1. CDR1 and CDR2 (germline): SNHLY, FYNNEI. Trimming removed 6 bases from V and 8 bases from J; junction bases left unmatched: 19. This CDR3 contains 17 residues. CDR3 protein: CASRAIGQGPLQSGYTF. The CDR3 DNA is TGTGCCAGCAGGGCTATCGGACAGGGGCCGCTTCAGTCCGGCTACACCTTC.

This chain links TRBV2 with TRBJ2-5, with D maybe TRBD2 (5 bases). Trimming cost V 8 bases and J 0 bases, with 10 bases left between them. Germline CDR1 and CDR2: SNHLY and FYNNEI. This CDR3 spans 13 amino acids. This CDR3 is CASGGDNQETQYF. CDR3 nucleotide sequence: TGTGCCAGCGGAGGCGACAACCAAGAGACCCAGTACTTC.

This chain joins TRBV19 and TRBJ1-6, with D uncertain. CDR3 length: 16 residues. V was shortened by 11 bases and J by 8 bases, with 25 bases between the two germline ends. Germline V gene data show CDR1 as LNHDA and CDR2 as SQIVND (reference sequence). The CDR3 DNA follows: TGTGCCCCAAGGGTTCGCGGGGATGGGCGATATTCACCCCTCCACTTT. This sequence encodes CAPRVRGDGRYSPLHF.

This chain joins TRBV2 and TRBJ2-7, with 8 bases that match TRBD1. J lost 2 bases, V lost 1 base, and 4 bases had no gene match. CDR3 length equals 15 residues. Per germline, CDR1 SNHLY and CDR2 FYNNEI. The CDR3 DNA reads TGTGCCAGCAGTGAAGAACAGGGGGTAGCCTACGAGCAGTACTTC. Encoded protein: CASSEEQGVAYEQYF.

Note on this clone: A read error may be the cause here, since a much bigger clone is one base away. This chain joins TRBV6-5 and TRBJ2-7; 12 nucleotides agree with TRBD2. Germline CDR1 reads MNHEY; CDR2 reads SVGAGI. The V segment lost 5 bases and the J segment 2 bases; nucleotides outside the gene matches: 4. This CDR3 comprises 15 residues. CDR3 residues: CASSPLAGGTYEQYF. Here the CDR3 DNA reads TGTGCCAGCAGTCCACTAGCGGGAGGAACCTACGAGCAGTACTTC.

This clone has just one count. J is TRBJ1-1 and V is TRBV12-5; D not resolved. CDR3 length: 16 residues. CDR1 is LGHNT, CDR2 FRNRAP, per germline. The V end lost 1 base, the J end lost 2 bases, and 14 bases lay between the germline ends. The CDR3 reads CASGLDLPAGNTEAFF. The CDR3 nucleotides are TGTGCTAGTGGTTTGGACCTTCCCGCAGGCAACACTGAAGCTTTCTTT.

This clone appeared a single time. The CDR3 DNA follows: TGTGCCAGTAGTTCTCCCCCCTATCAGCCCCAGCATTTT. It yields the protein CASSSPPYQPQHF. This rearrangement joins TRBV19 to TRBJ1-5; no firm D call. CDR1 and CDR2 from the germline V gene are LNHDA and SQIVND (reference sequence). The CDR3 is 13 residues long. Between the trimmed V and J ends, which lost 5 bases and 5 bases, there was a span of 10 bases.

The chain uses TRBV4-1 and TRBJ2-7; the match to TRBD1 covers 8 bases. CDR3 length: 15 residues. CDR1 is MGHRA, CDR2 YSYEKL, per germline. V lost 0 bases and J lost 0; bases outside the gene matches: 1. In DNA, the CDR3 is TGCGCCAGCAGCCAAGAGGGACAGGCCTCCTACGAGCAGTACTTC. Translating gives CASSQEGQASYEQYF.

This chain links TRBV24-1 with TRBJ1-2; D is possibly TRBD1 (5 bases). Trimming removed 4 bases from V and 5 bases from J, with 7 bases in between. Germline V gene lookup returns CDR1 KGHDR and CDR2 SFDVKD. This CDR3 comprises 12 residues. CDR3 coding DNA: TGTGCCACCAGTGAGTCAGGGTATGGCTACACCTTC. Its protein product is CATSESGYGYTF.

V and J are TRBV4-1 and TRBJ2-1, with 10 nucleotides matching TRBD1. The CDR3 spans 16 residues. The germline gives CDR1 MGHRA, CDR2 YSYEKL. With 1 base clipped from V and 3 bases from J, the junction kept 3 bases outside the gene matches. The CDR3 loop is CASSQGGQGIYNEQFF. CDR3 DNA: TGCGCCAGCAGCCAAGGGGGACAGGGGATCTACAATGAGCAGTTCTTC.

The chain links TRBV19 to TRBJ1-5; weak D call: TRBD1 (6 bases). CDR1 and CDR2 from the germline V gene are LNHDA and SQIVND (reference sequence). The CDR3 covers 13 residues. Trimming pared 10 bases from V and 5 bases from J, leaving 15 bases between. CDR3 nucleotide sequence: TGTGCCACCGATCCAGCAGGGGATCAGCCCCAGCATTTT. Translating gives CATDPAGDQPQHF.